This T cell receptor beta chain was profiled in a study of CD8 T cells in ankylosing spondylitis. The CDR3 has 13 residues. Trimming took 0 bases from V and 10 from J, leaving 7 bases between them. The germline V gene encodes CDR1 KGHSH and CDR2 LQKENI. Whole-study results and caveats: Before this, some motif variants had been reported in reactive arthritis synovial fluid and blood.

TCRdb fed the 5' RACE reads into MiXCR, producing one record per CDR3 protein. This sample has 300,000 to 350,000 distinct CDR3 sequences; under 25% occur once, and the top ten carry 3.5% to 4.5%. On this clonotype: The antigen is not known.

This receptor was identified in a female donor with ankylosing spondylitis or in good health (not recorded which). Sequenced material: blood, either unsorted or a sorted T cell fraction (not recorded which). This chain uses TRBV18 with TRBJ1-6; D gene unclear. The CDR3 DNA follows: TGTGCCAGCTCACCACCGGTCGGATCACCCCTCCACTTT. It yields the protein CASSPPVGSPLHF.